The TCR beta chain under discussion was sequenced for a study of neoadjuvant nivolumab and ipilimumab in lung cancer. Sequencing used immunoSEQ multiplex PCR; TCRdb keeps in-frame clones, though not all of them. The sample has about 18,000 clones, around 87% seen once; the top ten hold approximately 2%. This CDR3 is 18 amino acids long. Germline V lookup: CDR1 MGHRA, CDR2 YSYEKL. Trimming left V 0 bases short and J 0 bases short, with 17 bases between. Sequenced material: peripheral blood, taken before neoadjuvant nivolumab, alone or with ipilimumab. The clonotype originates from an adult with non-small cell lung cancer. The chain links TRBV4-1 to TRBJ1-2; a possible D gene is TRBD1 (5 bases). The CDR3 region has the DNA TGCGCCAGCAGCCAAGATGGAGGAGTTGGCAGGGCTAACTATGGCTACACCTTC. Translating it yields CASSQDGGVGRANYGYTF.